These T cell receptor beta chains were read from a single sample in a study of cytomegalovirus exposure and HLA in healthy donors. The data were produced by immunoSEQ multiplex PCR, yet TCRdb's version contains in-frame clones alone and is incomplete. The table shows 150,000 to 250,000 clones, with approximately 82% occurring only once. The sample comprised PBMCs. The receptor set was obtained from a woman in her 30s in good health and CMV-seropositive. Each CDR3 is given with its conserved first and last residue. The D gene is left open where the match is weak. Clone size is shown for a subset of rows, as once, few, many or a class of expanded clone.

d_gene | abundance | j_gene | v_gene | CDR3aa | CDR3nt
TRBD1 | . | TRBJ2-6 | TRBV28 | CASSFAGTGRAGANVLTF | TGTGCCAGCAGTTTCGCCGGGACAGGGCGTGCTGGGGCCAACGTCCTGACTTTC
TRBD1 | . | TRBJ1-1 | TRBV7-9 | CASRGQGAINTEAFF | TGTGCCAGCAGAGGACAGGGGGCTATTAACACTGAAGCTTTCTTT
. | . | TRBJ2-3 | TRBV27 | CASSSWNSLSDTQYF | TGTGCCAGCAGTTCGTGGAACAGTCTTTCAGATACGCAGTATTTT
. | once | TRBJ1-2 | TRBV27 | CASRGHRHGYTF | TGTGCCAGCAGGGGACACAGACATGGCTACACCTTC
TRBD1 | . | TRBJ1-5 | TRBV6-6 | CASSLGQDPQPQHF | TGTGCCAGCAGTTTAGGACAGGATCCTCAGCCCCAGCATTTT
TRBD2 | . | TRBJ2-3 | TRBV5-1 | CASTPGGGGGTDTQYF | TGCGCCAGCACTCCCGGCGGGGGAGGGGGCACAGATACGCAGTATTTT
TRBD1 | . | TRBJ1-1 | TRBV5-1 | CASELRGSGSGQGAEAFF | TGCGCCAGCGAGCTCCGAGGATCGGGTTCAGGACAGGGCGCTGAAGCTTTCTTT
TRBD1 | few | TRBJ2-7 | TRBV5-1 | CASSSTGTGRYEQYF | TGCGCCAGCAGCTCCACCGGGACAGGGCGATACGAGCAGTACTTC
TRBD1 | once | TRBJ1-5 | TRBV7-2 | CASSPHIPGQGFQPQHF | TGTGCCAGCAGCCCCCACATCCCGGGACAGGGGTTCCAGCCCCAGCATTTT
. | . | TRBJ1-1 | TRBV28 | CASSLVREAAFF | TGTGCCAGCAGTTTGGTAAGGGAGGCAGCTTTCTTT
. | . | TRBJ2-7 | TRBV6-1 | CASSGSSEPTYEQYF | TGTGCCAGCAGCGGGTCTAGCGAACCGACCTACGAGCAGTACTTC
. | . | TRBJ2-5 | TRBV29-1 | CSVDRRQQTQYF | TGCAGCGTAGACAGGCGTCAGCAGACCCAGTACTTC
TRBD1 | once | TRBJ2-1 | TRBV29-1 | CSVVGGTGTGNNEQFF | TGCAGCGTCGTTGGAGGAACCGGGACAGGAAACAATGAGCAGTTCTTC
. | . | TRBJ2-7 | TRBV25-1 | CATSQGKTYEQYF | TGTGCCACCTCTCAGGGGAAAACCTACGAGCAGTACTTC
TRBD2 | . | TRBJ2-5 | TRBV5-4 | CASSPGLAGQETQYF | TGTGCCAGCAGCCCAGGACTAGCGGGCCAAGAGACCCAGTACTTC
. | . | TRBJ1-1 | TRBV7-2 | CASSLAPGMEAFF | TGTGCCAGCAGCTTAGCTCCGGGGATGGAAGCTTTCTTT
. | . | TRBJ2-3 | TRBV19 | CASSIRDTDTQYF | TGTGCCAGTAGTATCCGAGACACAGATACGCAGTATTTT
. | . | TRBJ2-2 | TRBV6-5 | CASSGSSPGELFF | TGTGCCAGCAGTGGTTCGAGTCCCGGGGAGCTGTTTTTT
TRBD1 | few | TRBJ1-5 | TRBV4-2 | CASRRGPGQPQHF | TGTGCCAGCAGAAGGGGGCCCGGTCAGCCCCAGCATTTT
. | . | TRBJ2-7 | TRBV21-1 | CASVDRGAYEQYF | TGTGCCAGCGTGGACAGGGGTGCCTACGAGCAGTACTTC
TRBD2 | . | TRBJ2-7 | TRBV27 | CATHYSGSYEQYF | TGTGCCACCCACTATAGCGGGAGCTACGAGCAGTACTTC
TRBD2 | once | TRBJ2-5 | TRBV15 | CATGAGGQETQYF | TGTGCCACGGGAGCGGGGGGACAAGAGACCCAGTACTTC
. | . | TRBJ2-3 | TRBV27 | CASSLLGGTDTQYF | TGTGCCAGCAGTTTATTGGGAGGCACAGATACGCAGTATTTT
TRBD2 | . | TRBJ2-1 | TRBV27 | CASSFGTSGNEQFF | TGTGCCAGCAGTTTTGGGACTAGCGGGAATGAGCAGTTCTTC
TRBD1 | . | TRBJ1-1 | TRBV29-1 | CSVGGGGNEAFF | TGCAGCGTTGGAGGGGGCGGCAATGAAGCTTTCTTT
. | . | TRBJ2-7 | TRBV7-6 | CASSLVAGDYEQYF | TGTGCCAGCAGCTTAGTGGCAGGGGACTACGAGCAGTACTTC
TRBD1 | . | TRBJ2-7 | TRBV6-5 | CASRLGQGIDEQYF | TGTGCCAGCAGGCTCGGACAGGGAATAGACGAGCAGTACTTC
. | . | TRBJ1-1 | TRBV6-5 | CASSINTEAFF | TGTGCCAGCAGCATTAACACTGAAGCTTTCTTT
TRBD1 | . | TRBJ2-2 | TRBV2 | CASSETGVGGELFF | TGTGCCAGCAGTGAAACAGGGGTGGGCGGGGAGCTGTTTTTT
TRBD1 | . | TRBJ1-2 | TRBV28 | CASSPAGGKKGYTF | TGTGCCAGCAGCCCGGCAGGGGGTAAAAAGGGCTACACCTTC
. | many | TRBJ1-5 | TRBV6-1 | CASSSYSNQPQHF | TGTGCCAGCAGTTCTTATAGCAATCAGCCCCAGCATTTT
. | . | TRBJ2-1 | TRBV19 | CASRIGGSYNEQFF | TGTGCCAGTAGAATCGGCGGGTCCTACAATGAGCAGTTCTTC
TRBD1 | . | TRBJ1-5 | TRBV19 | CASSIWRDRGDQPQHF | TGTGCCAGTAGTATTTGGAGGGACAGGGGGGATCAGCCCCAGCATTTT
TRBD1 | many | TRBJ2-7 | TRBV5-1 | CASSQGTVETYEQYF | TGCGCCAGCAGCCAGGGGACAGTTGAGACCTACGAGCAGTACTTC
. | few | TRBJ2-1 | TRBV7-2 | CASSGIAAYNEQFF | TGTGCCAGCAGCGGGATAGCGGCCTACAATGAGCAGTTCTTC
TRBD1 | . | TRBJ1-4 | TRBV11-2 | CASSFWDRGNEKLFF | TGTGCCAGCAGCTTTTGGGACAGGGGTAATGAAAAACTGTTTTTT
TRBD1 | . | TRBJ2-3 | TRBV14 | CASSQVRISLNRGTDTQYF | TGTGCCAGCAGCCAAGTGAGGATCAGCTTAAACAGGGGGACAGATACGCAGTATTTT
TRBD2 | . | TRBJ2-5 | TRBV5-1 | CASSLAPSGRQETQYF | TGCGCCAGCAGCTTGGCGCCCAGCGGGAGGCAAGAGACCCAGTACTTC
TRBD2 | . | TRBJ2-1 | TRBV29-1 | CSGTSGSSYNEQFF | TGCAGCGGAACTAGCGGGAGCTCCTACAATGAGCAGTTCTTC
TRBD2 | . | TRBJ2-1 | TRBV27 | CASRTSGTDEQFF | TGTGCCAGCAGGACTAGCGGGACGGATGAGCAGTTCTTC
. | . | TRBJ1-5 | TRBV5-6 | CASSLNSVKALNQPQHF | TGTGCCAGCAGCTTGAATAGTGTAAAAGCCCTCAATCAGCCCCAGCATTTT
TRBD1 | . | TRBJ1-2 | TRBV6-5 | CASSYSDRVKYGYTF | TGTGCCAGCAGTTACTCCGACAGGGTAAAATATGGCTACACCTTC
. | . | TRBJ1-1 | TRBV25-1 | CASSRGTEAFF | TGTGCCAGCAGCAGGGGCACTGAAGCTTTCTTT
. | . | TRBJ1-5 | TRBV30 | CAWSLQRDQPQHF | TGTGCCTGGAGTCTCCAACGGGATCAGCCCCAGCATTTT
. | . | TRBJ2-4 | TRBV19 | CASSIRVKVGNIQYF | TGTGCCAGTAGTATCAGGGTGAAGGTCGGGAACATTCAGTACTTC
. | . | TRBJ2-1 | TRBV7-2 | CASSLSFDNEQFF | TGTGCCAGCAGCTTATCTTTTGACAATGAGCAGTTCTTC
. | . | TRBJ1-2 | TRBV4-1 | CASSQDLGGGYTF | TGCGCCAGCAGCCAAGATCTAGGGGGAGGCTACACCTTC
TRBD1 | . | TRBJ2-7 | TRBV7-9 | CASSYQGAYEQYF | TGTGCCAGCAGCTATCAGGGGGCCTACGAGCAGTACTTC